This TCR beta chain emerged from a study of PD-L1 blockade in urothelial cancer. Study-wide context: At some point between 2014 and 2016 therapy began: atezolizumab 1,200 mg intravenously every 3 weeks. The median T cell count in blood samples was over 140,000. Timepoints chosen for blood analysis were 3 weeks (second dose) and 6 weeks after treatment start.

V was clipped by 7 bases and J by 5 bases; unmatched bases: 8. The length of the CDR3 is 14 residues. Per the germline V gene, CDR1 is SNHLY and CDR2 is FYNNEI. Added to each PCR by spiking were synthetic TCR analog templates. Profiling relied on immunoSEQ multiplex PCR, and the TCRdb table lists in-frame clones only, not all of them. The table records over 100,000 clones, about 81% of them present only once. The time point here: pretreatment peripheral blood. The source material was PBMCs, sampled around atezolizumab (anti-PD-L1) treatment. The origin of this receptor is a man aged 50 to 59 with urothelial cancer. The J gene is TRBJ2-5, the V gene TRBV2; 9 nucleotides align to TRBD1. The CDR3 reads CASNLQGARETQYF. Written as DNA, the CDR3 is TGTGCCAGCAATCTACAGGGGGCGAGGGAGACCCAGTACTTC.